Given below is one T cell receptor (beta chain) in context. No antigen is known for it. The data originate from a study of T cells in lung cancer brain metastases. Study as a whole: Tobacco use history was present in about 85% of the 20 patients, median approximately 38 pack-years. General study results and limits: Brain metastases had fewer unique productive clones than primaries (median around 1,400 versus 4,600). DNA fragmentation in FFPE samples may have prevented full retrieval of the infiltrating T cell repertoire.

Between roughly 2.24 and 5 ug genomic DNA went in, equal for pairs. The data were produced by immunoSEQ multiplex PCR, yet TCRdb's version contains in-frame clones alone and is incomplete. Counted here are about a thousand clones, approximately 87% occurring once; the ten biggest clones make up around 10%. The CDR3 runs to 15 residues. Germline CDR1 reads SQVTM; CDR2 reads ANQGSEA. J gave up 8 bases and V 3 bases, and 10 bases lay outside the gene matches. The rearrangement links TRBV29-1 to TRBJ2-1; 10 bases are shared with TRBD2. The specimen sequenced was tumor tissue from the primary lung tumor. The TCR comes from a woman aged 50 to 60 with non-small cell lung cancer. The CDR3 region is CSVEISGRAVDEQFF. The CDR3 DNA reads as TGCAGCGTTGAGATAAGCGGGAGGGCCGTCGATGAGCAGTTCTTC.